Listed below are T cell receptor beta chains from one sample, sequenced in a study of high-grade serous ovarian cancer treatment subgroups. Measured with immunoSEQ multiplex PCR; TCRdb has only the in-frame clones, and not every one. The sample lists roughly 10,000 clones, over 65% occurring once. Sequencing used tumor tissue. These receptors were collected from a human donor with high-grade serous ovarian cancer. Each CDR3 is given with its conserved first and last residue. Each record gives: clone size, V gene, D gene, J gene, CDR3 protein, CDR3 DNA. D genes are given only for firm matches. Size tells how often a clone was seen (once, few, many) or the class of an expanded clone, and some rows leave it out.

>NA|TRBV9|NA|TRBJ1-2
CASSVGHVYGYTF
TGTGCCAGCAGCGTAGGACATGTTTATGGCTACACCTTC
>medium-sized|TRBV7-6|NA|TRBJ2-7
CASGPQPGSYEQYF
TGTGCCAGCGGCCCCCAGCCAGGATCCTACGAGCAGTACTTC
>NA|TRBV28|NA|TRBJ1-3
CATIGQSPNSGNTIYF
TGTGCCACCATAGGACAGAGCCCCAACTCTGGAAACACCATATATTTT
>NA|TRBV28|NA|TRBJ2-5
CASSFSGLIQETQYF
TGTGCCAGCAGCTTCAGCGGGTTGATACAAGAGACCCAGTACTTC
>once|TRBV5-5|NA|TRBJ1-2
CASSYDPVENYGYTF
TGTGCCAGCAGCTATGATCCAGTGGAGAACTATGGCTACACCTTC
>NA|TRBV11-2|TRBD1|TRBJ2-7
CASSAPGQASYEQYF
TGTGCCAGCAGCGCACCGGGACAGGCTTCCTACGAGCAGTACTTC
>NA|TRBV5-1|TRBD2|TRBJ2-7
CASSQGGGTYEQYF
TGCGCCAGCAGCCAGGGCGGGGGGACCTACGAGCAGTACTTC
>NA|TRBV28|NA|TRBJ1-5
CASRAPSNQPQHF
TGTGCCAGCCGGGCTCCTAGCAATCAGCCCCAGCATTTT
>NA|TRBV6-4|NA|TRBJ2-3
CASSDSIAWGTDTQYF
TGTGCCAGCAGTGACTCGATTGCCTGGGGCACAGATACGCAGTATTTT
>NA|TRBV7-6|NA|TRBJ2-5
CASSLVTSQETQYF
TGTGCCAGCAGCTTAGTCACATCGCAAGAGACCCAGTACTTC
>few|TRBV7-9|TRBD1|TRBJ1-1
CASSTRDRGFGTEAFF
TGTGCCAGCAGCACCCGGGACAGGGGTTTCGGCACTGAAGCTTTCTTT
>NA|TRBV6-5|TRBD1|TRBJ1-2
CASSTGTAPWGYTF
TGTGCCAGCAGTACTGGGACAGCGCCTTGGGGCTACACCTTC
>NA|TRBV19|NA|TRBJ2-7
CASSRDLNPYEQYF
TGTGCCAGTAGCCGGGACCTCAACCCCTACGAGCAGTACTTC
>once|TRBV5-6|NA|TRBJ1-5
CASSLLPGGDQPQHF
TGTGCCAGCAGCTTGTTACCGGGGGGCGATCAGCCCCAGCATTTT
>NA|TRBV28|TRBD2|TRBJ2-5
CASLTRAGAETQYF
TGTGCCAGCTTGACTCGAGCGGGAGCTGAGACCCAGTACTTC
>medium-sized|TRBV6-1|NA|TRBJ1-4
CASSEDLQRKLFF
TGTGCCAGCAGTGAAGATCTCCAGCGGAAACTGTTTTTT
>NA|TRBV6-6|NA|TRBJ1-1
CASGRFTEAFF
TGTGCCAGCGGTAGGTTTACTGAAGCTTTCTTT